What follows are 21 T cell receptor beta chains derived from one specimen sequenced in a study of CD8+ T cells in alopecia areata. Following RNA extraction, reverse transcription yielded cDNA that acted as the sequencing template. The repertoire was sequenced with immunoSEQ multiplex PCR; TCRdb's copy has only in-frame clones and lacks some. The data show about 100,000 clones, 50% to 70% seen once. The sequencing input was NKG2D-low CD8+ T cells sorted from blood. All receptors come from a human donor with alopecia areata.

This rearrangement joins TRBV4-1 to TRBJ1-2, with D unclear. Per the germline V gene, CDR1 is MGHRA and CDR2 is YSYEKL. Trimming pared 0 bases from V and 2 bases from J, leaving 16 bases between. The CDR3 is 17 amino acids. The CDR3 DNA reads TGCGCCAGCAGCCAAGATAGTGCAGTCGCTCTAAACTATGGCTACACCTTC. Encoded protein: CASSQDSAVALNYGYTF.

The J gene is TRBJ2-2, the V gene TRBV29-1; D is perhaps TRBD1 (6 bases). CDR3 length: 12 residues. Germline loops: CDR1 SQVTM, CDR2 ANQGSEA. The V end was cut by 7 bases, the J end by 0 bases, with 6 bases between. DNA of the CDR3: TGCAGCGGGACAGCGAACACCGGGGAGCTGTTTTTT. Protein: CSGTANTGELFF.

The chain uses TRBV4-1 and TRBJ1-5; D gene unclear. The germline gives CDR1 MGHRA, CDR2 YSYEKL. V dropped 0 bases and J dropped 5 bases, with 5 bases sitting between them. CDR3 size: 13 residues. The CDR3 sequence: CASSQDQYQPQHF. Written as DNA, the CDR3 is TGCGCCAGCAGCCAAGATCAGTATCAGCCCCAGCATTTT.

J is TRBJ2-1 and V is TRBV7-8, with TRBD1 matching 7 bases. V lost 5 bases to trimming and J lost 1 base; unmatched junction nucleotides: 8. CDR1 is SGHVS and CDR2 is FQNEAQ in the germline V gene. The CDR3 loop spans 16 amino acids. The CDR3 region is CASSRDRDGSYNEQFF. The CDR3 nucleotides are TGTGCCAGCAGCCGAGACAGGGATGGGTCCTACAATGAGCAGTTCTTC.

This chain connects TRBV27 to TRBJ2-7; the match to TRBD1 covers 8 bases. CDR3 size: 15 residues. Germline V gives CDR1 MNHEY, CDR2 SMNVEV (reference sequence). The V gene end was trimmed by 2 bases and the J gene end by 2 bases; junction bases not matched to a gene: 5. CDR3 nucleotide sequence: TGTGCCAGCAGTTTAAGGGGGACAGGTACCTACGAGCAGTACTTC. This translates into CASSLRGTGTYEQYF.

The chain uses TRBV28 and TRBJ1-1; TRBD1 might be the D (6 bases). Germline values: CDR1 MDHEN, CDR2 SYDVKM. The V end was cut by 8 bases, the J end by 5 bases, with 15 bases between. The CDR3 totals 13 residues. CDR3 bases: TGTGCCAGCTCAAGCCCCGGGACAACTGAAGCTTTCTTT. Its translation: CASSSPGTTEAFF.

The rearrangement links TRBV9 to TRBJ2-7; D possibly corresponds to TRBD1 (6 bases). There are 11 residues in the CDR3. V was pared by 7 bases and J by 5 bases, with 10 bases between. The germline V gene encodes CDR1 SGDLS and CDR2 YYNGEE. For the CDR3, the DNA is TGTGCCAGCTCCAAGGGGGACGAGCAGTACTTC. This gives the protein CASSKGDEQYF.

The rearrangement links TRBV6-1 to TRBJ2-1, with D possibly matching TRBD1 (5 bases). The CDR3 totals 14 residues. Germline values: CDR1 MNHNS, CDR2 SASEGT. Trimming cost V 8 bases and J 3 bases, with 14 bases left between them. In DNA, the CDR3 is TGTGCCAGCGCGCCGACAGTGGGCTACAATGAGCAGTTCTTC. Its translation: CASAPTVGYNEQFF.

The rearrangement uses TRBV13 and TRBJ2-1; TRBD2 aligns across 13 bases. V was clipped by 5 bases and J by 0 bases; unmatched bases: 13. This CDR3 has 20 amino acids. Germline lookup yields CDR1 PRHDT and CDR2 FYEKMQ (reference sequence). The CDR3 protein is CASSEEGLAGTGSSYNEQFF. The CDR3 DNA follows: TGTGCCAGCAGCGAAGAGGGACTAGCGGGAACGGGGAGCTCCTACAATGAGCAGTTCTTC.

Note on this clone: One end of the junction fails to match germline, which may point to a read error. The V call is TRBV29-1, the J call TRBJ2-4, with D unresolved. The CDR3 extends over 14 amino acids. Germline V gives CDR1 SQVTM, CDR2 ANQGSEA. The CDR3 loop is CSVEDLTAKSIQYF. The CDR3 DNA reads TGCAGCGTTGAAGACCTAACAGCAAAAAGCATTCAGTACTTC.

This chain links TRBV13 with TRBJ1-2; TRBD1 matches 10 bases. The CDR3 is 13 amino acids. Trimming at V came to 8 bases and at J to 6 bases, leaving 6 bases not matched to a gene. Germline V gene lookup returns CDR1 PRHDT and CDR2 FYEKMQ (reference sequence). The CDR3 here is CASLTGTGDGYTF. CDR3 DNA: TGTGCCAGCCTAACCGGGACAGGGGATGGCTACACCTTC. The variable domain in full, completed from reference TRBV13 and TRBJ1-2, reads AAGVIQSPRHLIKEKRETATLKCYPIPRHDTVYWYQQGPGQDPQFLISFYEKMQSDKGSIPDRFSAQQFSDYHSELNMSSLELGDSALYFCASLTGTGDGYTFGSGTRLTVV.

The rearrangement uses TRBV27 and TRBJ1-1; possible D gene TRBD1, 6 bases. V was clipped by 4 bases and J by 6 bases, with 12 bases between them. Germline V lookup: CDR1 MNHEY, CDR2 SMNVEV (reference sequence). The CDR3 runs 13 residues. The CDR3 loop is CASSYRAEAEAFF. DNA for the CDR3: TGTGCCAGCAGTTACAGGGCAGAGGCTGAAGCTTTCTTT.

This clone appeared once. V is TRBV28 and J is TRBJ1-1; D might be TRBD1 (6 bases). Trimming removed 1 base from V and 2 bases from J, with 20 bases in between. Germline CDR1 and CDR2: MDHEN and SYDVKM. The CDR3 runs 18 residues. This chain's CDR3 is CASSLLVGAGGLNTEAFF. In DNA, the CDR3 is TGTGCCAGCAGTTTATTGGTTGGGGCGGGGGGCCTAAACACTGAAGCTTTCTTT.

The chain carries TRBV4-1 and TRBJ2-7, with no clear D. The V end lost 2 bases, the J end lost 3 bases, and 8 bases lay between the germline ends. Germline V gene sequence: CDR1 MGHRA, CDR2 YSYEKL. The CDR3 runs 13 residues. CDR3 nucleotide sequence: TGCGCCAGCAGCCAAACGAGATTCTACGAGCAGTACTTC. Translating gives CASSQTRFYEQYF.

The chain combines TRBV28 with TRBJ2-5, with 16 bases aligning to TRBD2. The V gene end was trimmed by 5 bases and the J gene end by 6 bases; junction bases not matched to a gene: 3. Per the germline V gene, CDR1 is MDHEN and CDR2 is SYDVKM. There are 15 residues in the CDR3. The CDR3 region has the DNA TGTGCCAGCAGTGGGACTAGCGGGAGGGCCCAGACCCAGTACTTC. It translates to CASSGTSGRAQTQYF.

This clone was seen only a few times. The V and J genes are TRBV10-3 and TRBJ1-5, with D maybe TRBD1 (5 bases). V was clipped by 3 bases and J by 3 bases, with 9 bases between them. The germline gives CDR1 ENHRY, CDR2 SYGVKD. The CDR3 has 14 amino acids. The CDR3 DNA reads as TGTGCCATCAGTGATGGGACTGCCAATCAGCCCCAGCATTTT. This translates into CAISDGTANQPQHF.

The chain employs TRBV9 and TRBJ2-1, with a weak D call TRBD2 (5 bases). V was trimmed by 3 bases and J by 10 bases, leaving 17 bases between them. The CDR3 is made up of 14 amino acids. The germline V gene has CDR1 SGDLS and CDR2 YYNGEE. CDR3 sequence: CASSAGTRVAEQFF. The CDR3 DNA is TGTGCCAGCAGCGCGGGCACTAGAGTCGCGGAGCAGTTCTTC.

This clone showed up just a few times. The genes are TRBV25-1 and TRBJ2-2; D remains ambiguous. V dropped 2 bases and J dropped 3 bases, with 13 bases sitting between them. CDR1 is MGHDK and CDR2 is SYGVNS in the germline V gene. The CDR3 sequence is 16 residues long. Here the CDR3 DNA reads TGTGCCAGCAGTGAAATTGGCACGGGCGACACCGGGGAGCTGTTTTTT. Amino acid sequence: CASSEIGTGDTGELFF.

This clone was counted between two and nine times. The V gene is TRBV28, the J gene TRBJ2-1; 13 nucleotides agree with TRBD2. V shed 5 bases and J 3 bases; nucleotides not matched to a gene: 1. Per the germline V gene, CDR1 is MDHEN and CDR2 is SYDVKM. The CDR3 is made up of 15 amino acids. In DNA form, the CDR3 reads TGTGCCAGCAGTGGGACTAGCGGGATCTACAATGAGCAGTTCTTC. It codes for CASSGTSGIYNEQFF.

The V gene is TRBV7-9, the J gene TRBJ2-4; 8 nucleotides line up with TRBD2. Germline V gene sequence: CDR1 SEHNR, CDR2 FQNEAQ (reference sequence). V lost 3 bases to trimming and J lost 6 bases; unmatched junction nucleotides: 13. The CDR3 consists of 17 residues. CDR3 nucleotide sequence: TGTGCCAGCAGCTTTTCCCTCGAGCGGGAGCAACGAAACATTCAGTACTTC. Its translation: CASSFSLEREQRNIQYF.

The chain recombines TRBV4-2 with TRBJ2-1; 12 nucleotides line up with TRBD2. Germline lookup yields CDR1 LGHNA and CDR2 YNFKEQ. V gave up 0 bases and J gave up 6 bases; unmatched junction bases: 3. CDR3 length: 16 amino acids. As DNA, the CDR3 is TGTGCCAGCAGCCAAGATGAGACTAGCGGGAGCAATGAGCAGTTCTTC. It encodes CASSQDETSGSNEQFF.